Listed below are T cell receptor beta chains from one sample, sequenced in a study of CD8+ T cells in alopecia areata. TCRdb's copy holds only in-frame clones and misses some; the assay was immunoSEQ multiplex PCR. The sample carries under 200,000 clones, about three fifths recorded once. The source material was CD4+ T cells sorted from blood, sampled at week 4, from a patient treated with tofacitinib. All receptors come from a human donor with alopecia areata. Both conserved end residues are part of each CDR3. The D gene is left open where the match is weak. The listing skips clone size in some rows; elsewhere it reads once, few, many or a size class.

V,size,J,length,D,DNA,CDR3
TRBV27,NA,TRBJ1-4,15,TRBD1,TGTGCCAGCAGTAAACAGGGGGCTCTTGGGGAAAAACTGTTTTTT,CASSKQGALGEKLFF
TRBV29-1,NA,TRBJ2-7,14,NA,TGCAGCGTTGCGCGTCTCGGGGGCGTCTACGAGCAGTACTTC,CSVARLGGVYEQYF
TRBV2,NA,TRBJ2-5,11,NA,TGTGCCAGTAGGATTGGAGACACCCAGTACTTC,CASRIGDTQYF
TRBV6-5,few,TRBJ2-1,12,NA,TGTGCCAGCAGGGGAAATAGTGATGAGCAGTTCTTC,CASRGNSDEQFF
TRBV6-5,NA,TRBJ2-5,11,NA,TGTGCCAGCAGGCATAAAGAGACCCAGTACTTC,CASRHKETQYF
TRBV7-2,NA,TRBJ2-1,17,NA,TGTGCCAGCACCCCCGGTCGACACTCCCTCTCCCACAATGAGCAGTTCTTC,CASTPGRHSLSHNEQFF
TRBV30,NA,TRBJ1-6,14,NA,TGTGCCTGGAGTCTACAGGGCGGTAATTCACCCCTCCACTTT,CAWSLQGGNSPLHF
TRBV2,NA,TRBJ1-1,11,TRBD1,TGTGCCAGCAGTTGGGACAGGGGAGCTTTCTTT,CASSWDRGAFF
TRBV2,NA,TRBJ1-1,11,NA,TGTGCCAGTTCACTGAACACTGAAGCTTTCTTT,CASSLNTEAFF
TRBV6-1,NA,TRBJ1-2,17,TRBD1,TGTGCCAGCAGTGAAAGGGTCCGGGACAGCGTGAACTATGGCTACACCTTC,CASSERVRDSVNYGYTF
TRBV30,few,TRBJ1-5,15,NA,TGTGCCTGGAGCAGAGGGACGGGGTTAGGGCAGCCCCAGCATTTT,CAWSRGTGLGQPQHF
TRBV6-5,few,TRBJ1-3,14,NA,TGTGCCAGCAGTTATGACGGCTCTGGAAACACCATATATTTT,CASSYDGSGNTIYF
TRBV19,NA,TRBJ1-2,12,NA,TGTGCCAGTAGTCCCCGTTCCTATGGCTACACCTTC,CASSPRSYGYTF
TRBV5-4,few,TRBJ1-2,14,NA,TGTGCCAGCAGCTTGGGGGCCGACGGCTATGGCTACACCTTC,CASSLGADGYGYTF
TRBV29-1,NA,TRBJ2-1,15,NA,TGCAGCGTTGCTAGGGTTCGAGTCGGGCGAAATGAGCAGTTCTTC,CSVARVRVGRNEQFF
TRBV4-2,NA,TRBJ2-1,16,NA,TGTGCCAGCAGCCAAAGTTTTACCAGAACGGGGGATGAGCAGTTCTTC,CASSQSFTRTGDEQFF
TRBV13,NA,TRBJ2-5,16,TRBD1,TGTGCCAGCAGCCAAGGGACAGGAACCTCCCAAGAGACCCAGTACTTC,CASSQGTGTSQETQYF
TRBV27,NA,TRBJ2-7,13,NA,TGTGCCAGCAGTTTATTGCAGGGCTACGAGCAGTACTTC,CASSLLQGYEQYF
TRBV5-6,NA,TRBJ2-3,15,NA,TGTGCCAGCAGCTTGGACAGGAGAAGCACAGATACGCAGTATTTT,CASSLDRRSTDTQYF
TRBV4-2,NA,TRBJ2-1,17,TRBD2,TGTGCCAGCAGCCACGGACTAGCGGGGGGGCAGTACAATGAGCAGTTCTTC,CASSHGLAGGQYNEQFF
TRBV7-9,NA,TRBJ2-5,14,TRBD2,TGTGCCAGCAGCTTCGCTAGCGGGCAAGAGACCCAGTACTTC,CASSFASGQETQYF
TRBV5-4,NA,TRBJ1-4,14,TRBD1,TGTGCCAGCAGCCTGGACAGGGGGGTTGAAAAACTGTTTTTT,CASSLDRGVEKLFF
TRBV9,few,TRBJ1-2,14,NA,TGTGCCAGCAGCGTAGACGCGACTAACTATGGCTACACCTTC,CASSVDATNYGYTF
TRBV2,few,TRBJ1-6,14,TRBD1,TGTGCCAGCAGTGGGGGGACAGGGTCTTCACCCCTCCACTTT,CASSGGTGSSPLHF
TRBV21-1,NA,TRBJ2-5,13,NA,TGTGCCGACCCGGACGCCAGGAGAGAGACCCAGTACTTC,CADPDARRETQYF
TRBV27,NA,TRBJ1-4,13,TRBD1,TGTGCCAGCAGTCGGGACAGTAATGAAAAACTGTTTTTT,CASSRDSNEKLFF
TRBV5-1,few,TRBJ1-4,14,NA,TGCGCCAGCAGCCCCGGGGGGACTAATGAAAAACTGTTTTTT,CASSPGGTNEKLFF
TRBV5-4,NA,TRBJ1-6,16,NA,TGTGCCAGCAGCTTGGACCGCAGGGGAAGAGGGTCACCCCTCCACTTT,CASSLDRRGRGSPLHF
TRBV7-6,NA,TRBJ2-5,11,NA,TGTGCCAGCAGCTCGGGCGAGACCCAGTACTTC,CASSSGETQYF
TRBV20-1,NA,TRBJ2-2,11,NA,TGCAGTGCTAGAGATACCGGGGAGCTGTTTTTT,CSARDTGELFF
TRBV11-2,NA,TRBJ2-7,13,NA,TGTGCCAGCAGCTTAGATCCTCAGCGGGAGCAGTACTTC,CASSLDPQREQYF
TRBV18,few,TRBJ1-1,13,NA,TGTGCCAGCTCACGAAGGGGGGGCACTGAAGCTTTCTTT,CASSRRGGTEAFF
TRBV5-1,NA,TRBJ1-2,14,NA,TGCGCCAGCAGCTCGACAGCTGGGAGCTATGGCTACACCTTC,CASSSTAGSYGYTF
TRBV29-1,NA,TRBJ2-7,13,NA,TGCAGCGTTGTGGCACCGACGTCCTACGAGCAGTACTTC,CSVVAPTSYEQYF
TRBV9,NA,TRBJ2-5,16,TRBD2,TGTGCCAGCAGCGCGAGGGTAGCGGGGGAGCAAGAGACCCAGTACTTC,CASSARVAGEQETQYF
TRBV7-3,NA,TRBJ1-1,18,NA,TGTGCCAGCAGCCCATTTCGGGTCGGCGGAGGAAGGAACACTGAAGCTTTCTTT,CASSPFRVGGGRNTEAFF
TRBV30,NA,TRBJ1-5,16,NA,TGTGCCTGGAGTTCGGACTTTAACCGGGGCAATCAGCCCCAGCATTTT,CAWSSDFNRGNQPQHF
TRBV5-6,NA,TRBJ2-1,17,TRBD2,TGTGCCAGCAGCTTTTGGCCTAGCGGGGGGCCTTACAATGAGCAGTTCTTC,CASSFWPSGGPYNEQFF
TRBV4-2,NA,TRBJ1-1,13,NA,TGTGCCAGCAGTGTGGAGGGGGACACTGAAGCTTTCTTT,CASSVEGDTEAFF
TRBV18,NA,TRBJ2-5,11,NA,TGTGCCAGCTCACCGGCAGAGACCCAGTACTTC,CASSPAETQYF
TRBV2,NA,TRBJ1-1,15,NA,TGTGCCAGCAGTCCAAGGCGGGGGATGAACACTGAAGCTTTCTTT,CASSPRRGMNTEAFF
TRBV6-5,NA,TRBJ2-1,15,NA,TGTGCCAGCAGTCCGACAGGTAGCTCCTACAATGAGCAGTTCTTC,CASSPTGSSYNEQFF
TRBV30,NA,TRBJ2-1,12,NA,TGTGCCTGGAGTGTACAAATCTATGAGCAGTTCTTC,CAWSVQIYEQFF
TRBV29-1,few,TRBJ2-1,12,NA,TGCAGCGCGGGGCGGGCCTACAATGAGCAGTTCTTC,CSAGRAYNEQFF
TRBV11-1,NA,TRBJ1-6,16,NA,TGTGCCAGCAGCAAGACCGGGACCGCGGAGAATTCACCCCTCCACTTT,CASSKTGTAENSPLHF
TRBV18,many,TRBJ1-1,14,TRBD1,TGTGCCAGCTCATCACAGGGGTCGAACACTGAAGCTTTCTTT,CASSSQGSNTEAFF
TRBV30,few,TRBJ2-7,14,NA,TGTGCCTGGAGTGTCGGGGGGCGATTCTACGAGCAGTACTTC,CAWSVGGRFYEQYF
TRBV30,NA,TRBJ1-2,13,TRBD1,TGTGCCTGGAGTGCGGGACAGGGAAGTGGCTACACCTTC,CAWSAGQGSGYTF
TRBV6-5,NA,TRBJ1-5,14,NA,TGTGCCAGCAGTTCAAACACAGGGATTCAGCCCCAGCATTTT,CASSSNTGIQPQHF
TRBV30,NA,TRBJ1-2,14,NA,TGTGCCTGGAGTAAGGACACAACGAACTATGGCTACACCTTC,CAWSKDTTNYGYTF
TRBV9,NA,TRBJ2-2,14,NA,TGTGCCAGCAGCGCGCTAGCGTTGGGCGGGGAGCTGTTTTTT,CASSALALGGELFF
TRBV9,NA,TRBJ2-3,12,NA,TGTGCCAGCAGCGTCTGGGAGGATACGCAGTATTTT,CASSVWEDTQYF
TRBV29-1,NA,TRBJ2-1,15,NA,TGCAGCGCCGCCTCGTGGACCTCCCGCGACAATGAGCAGTTCTTC,CSAASWTSRDNEQFF
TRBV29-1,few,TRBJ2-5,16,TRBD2,TGCAGCGTTCCCGGACTAGCGGGGGGGTCCCAAGAGACCCAGTACTTC,CSVPGLAGGSQETQYF
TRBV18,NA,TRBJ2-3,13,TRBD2,TGTGCCAGCCTAGCGGGGGGGCCAGATACGCAGTATTTT,CASLAGGPDTQYF
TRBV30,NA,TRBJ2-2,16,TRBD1,TGTGCCTGGAGGCTAGCCGGGACAGTGAACACCGGGGAGCTGTTTTTT,CAWRLAGTVNTGELFF
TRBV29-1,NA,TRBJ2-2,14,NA,TGCAGCGTTAGGGTATTAGCGAACACCGGGGAGCTGTTTTTT,CSVRVLANTGELFF